This T cell receptor beta chain was recovered during a study of metastatic and nonmetastatic thyroid tumors. Via MiXCR, TCRdb re-called the PCR reads. This repertoire shows over 7,500 clones, under 30% found once; its top ten account for approximately 6.1%. CDR1 is DFQATT, CDR2 SNEGSKA, per germline (reference sequence). This CDR3 contains 14 residues. Trimming at V came to 5 bases and at J to 6 bases, leaving 7 bases not matched to a gene. All patients were treatment-naive before thyroid surgery. This clonotype was sampled from a female donor with papillary thyroid cancer or a benign thyroid nodule (not recorded which). Some clones in this sample may be carry-over from other donors' samples. V gene TRBV20-1 combines with J gene TRBJ2-1; 10 bases map to TRBD2. Sequencing was done on a sample of adjacent normal tissue. CDR3 DNA sequence: TGCAGTGCTGGGGGGCTAGCGGGAGTCAATGAGCAGTTCTTC. It codes for CSAGGLAGVNEQFF.